The T cell receptor beta chain described here comes from a study of T cell changes during pregnancy in multiple sclerosis. Profiling relied on immunoSEQ multiplex PCR, and the TCRdb table lists in-frame clones only, not all of them. Of nearly 60,000 clones in the sample, 91% are singletons; the top ten hold 0.4% to 0.55%. V lost 3 bases to trimming and J lost 3 bases; unmatched junction nucleotides: 2. This CDR3 has 13 residues. Germline CDR1 LNHDA, CDR2 SQIVND (reference sequence). The specimen comprised CD4+ T cells from peripheral blood mononuclear cells, sampled after pregnancy. The clonotype was recovered from a female donor in good health, enrolled as a control in a pregnancy study. V is TRBV19 and J is TRBJ2-7; 7 nucleotides line up with TRBD2. CDR3 DNA sequence: TGTGCCAGTAGTATCCGGGGGGACTACGAGCAGTACTTC. Its protein product is CASSIRGDYEQYF.